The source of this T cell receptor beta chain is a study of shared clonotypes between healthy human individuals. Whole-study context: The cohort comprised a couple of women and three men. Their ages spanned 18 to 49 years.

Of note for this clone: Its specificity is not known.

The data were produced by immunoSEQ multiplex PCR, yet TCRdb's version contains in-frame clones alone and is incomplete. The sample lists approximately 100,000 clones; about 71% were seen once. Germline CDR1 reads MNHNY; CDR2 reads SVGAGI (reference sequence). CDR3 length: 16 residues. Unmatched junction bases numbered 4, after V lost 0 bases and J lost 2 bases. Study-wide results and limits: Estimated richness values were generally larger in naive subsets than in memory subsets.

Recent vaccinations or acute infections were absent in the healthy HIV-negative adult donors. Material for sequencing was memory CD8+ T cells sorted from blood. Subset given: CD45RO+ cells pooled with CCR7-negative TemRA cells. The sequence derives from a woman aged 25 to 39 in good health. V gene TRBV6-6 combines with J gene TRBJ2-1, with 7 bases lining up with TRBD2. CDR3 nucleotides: TGTGCCAGCAGTTACTCCGCTGGACTAGCCTACAATGAGCAGTTCTTC. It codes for CASSYSAGLAYNEQFF.